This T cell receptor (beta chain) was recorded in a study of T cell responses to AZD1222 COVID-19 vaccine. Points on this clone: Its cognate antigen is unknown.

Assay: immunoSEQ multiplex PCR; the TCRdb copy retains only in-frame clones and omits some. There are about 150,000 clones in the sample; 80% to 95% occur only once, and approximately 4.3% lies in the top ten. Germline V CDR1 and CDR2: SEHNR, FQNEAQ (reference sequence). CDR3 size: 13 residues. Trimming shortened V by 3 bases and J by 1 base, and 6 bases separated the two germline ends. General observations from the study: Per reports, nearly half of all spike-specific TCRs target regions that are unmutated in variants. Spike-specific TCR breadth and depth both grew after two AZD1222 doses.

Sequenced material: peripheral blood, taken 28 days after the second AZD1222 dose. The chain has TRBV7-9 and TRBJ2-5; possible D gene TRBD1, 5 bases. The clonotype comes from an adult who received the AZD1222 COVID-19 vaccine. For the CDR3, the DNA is TGTGCCAGCAGCTTGACAGTCCAAGAGACCCAGTACTTC. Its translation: CASSLTVQETQYF.